The clone carrying this T cell receptor beta chain occurred many times. Germline CDR1 reads SNHLY; CDR2 reads FYNNEI. Deletions cut 6 bases from V and 6 bases from J, with 15 bases between. This CDR3 contains 15 residues. The sample originates from a study of Graves' ophthalmopathy and Graves' hyperthyroidism. The authors amplified TCR beta CDR3 regions from RNA transcripts. HTBI primers served in a first-round RT-PCR, which a second-round multiplex PCR followed. Via MiXCR, TCRdb re-called the multiplex PCR reads, giving one row per CDR3 protein. The table records 740,000 or so distinct CDR3 sequences, roughly 41% of them present only once.

The sequence was obtained from an adult man with Graves' ophthalmopathy. Sequencing was carried out using peripheral blood. The J gene is TRBJ1-6, the V gene TRBV2; D ambiguous. The CDR3 loop is CASRNRVSRNSPLHF. The CDR3 DNA follows: TGTGCCAGCAGGAACCGAGTGTCACGTAATTCACCCCTCCACTTT.